This is a list of T cell receptor beta chains from one sample in a study of cytomegalovirus exposure and HLA in healthy donors. Only in-frame clones appear in the TCRdb table, and some are missing; sequencing was by immunoSEQ multiplex PCR. The data show 150,000 to 250,000 clones, around three quarters seen once. Sample: PBMCs. These receptors originate from a man in his thirties or forties in good health and CMV-seronegative. CDR3s include the opening cysteine and the closing phenylalanine or tryptophan. D genes are given only for firm matches. Expanded clones are given a class, and other clones once, few, many or no size at all.

v_gene	j_gene	d_gene	abundance	CDR3nt	CDR3aa
TRBV18	TRBJ1-2	.	.	TGTGCCAGCTCACCAGGTCGGGGTTCTAACTATGGCTACACCTTC	CASSPGRGSNYGYTF
TRBV5-1	TRBJ1-1	TRBD1	.	TGCGCCAGCAGCCCGGGGACAGGGTGGACTGAAGCTTTCTTT	CASSPGTGWTEAFF
TRBV6-1	TRBJ1-2	TRBD1	.	TGTGCCAGCAACGAACAGGGGGCGAGGGGCTACACCTTC	CASNEQGARGYTF
TRBV29-1	TRBJ1-5	.	.	TGCAGCGTTGGGGGGGGGAATCAGCCCCAGCATTTT	CSVGGGNQPQHF
TRBV9	TRBJ2-2	TRBD2	.	TGTGCCAGCAGCGTAGCTATCGGACTAGCGGACACCGGGGAGCTGTTTTTT	CASSVAIGLADTGELFF
TRBV6-5	TRBJ1-4	.	.	TGTGCCAGCAGTCCTGGGACACCGGAGAATGAAAAACTGTTTTTT	CASSPGTPENEKLFF
TRBV5-1	TRBJ2-3	.	.	TGCGCCAGCAGCTCGGTAGATACGCAGTATTTT	CASSSVDTQYF
TRBV14	TRBJ2-7	TRBD1	.	TGTGCCAGCAGGAAATCCGGGACAGGCTACGAGCAGTACTTC	CASRKSGTGYEQYF
TRBV11-2	TRBJ2-2	.	.	TGTGCCAGCAGTCAAGACAGAACCGGGGAGCTGTTTTTT	CASSQDRTGELFF
TRBV14	TRBJ1-2	.	.	TGTGCCAGCAGCCAAGATCGGAGTCGAGCGTCGGCGTATAACTATGGCTACACCTTC	CASSQDRSRASAYNYGYTF
TRBV7-9	TRBJ1-1	.	.	TGTGCCAGCAGCTCCCTGAGGTACGAAGCTTTCTTT	CASSSLRYEAFF
TRBV5-8	TRBJ1-6	.	.	TGTGCCAGCACCGGAGCTGGTTCCTATAATTCACCCCTCCACTTT	CASTGAGSYNSPLHF
TRBV19	TRBJ2-6	.	once	TGTGCCAGTAGTATAAACCAGGGGCCTGGGGCCAACGTCCTGACTTTC	CASSINQGPGANVLTF
TRBV7-9	TRBJ1-5	.	.	TGTGCCAGCAGCCGGACGGGGAGCAATCAGCCCCAGCATTTT	CASSRTGSNQPQHF
TRBV7-9	TRBJ2-7	.	.	TGTGCCAGCAGCCCCCGGACAGTCGACTACGAGCAGTACTTC	CASSPRTVDYEQYF
TRBV5-6	TRBJ2-7	TRBD1	.	TGTGCCAGCAGCTGGCGGGACAGGGGCGACGAGCAGTACTTC	CASSWRDRGDEQYF
TRBV7-9	TRBJ2-7	.	.	TGTGCCAGCAGCGCCCCAGGAGGGGGGGCCGAGCAGTACTTC	CASSAPGGGAEQYF
TRBV27	TRBJ1-2	.	.	TGTGCCAGCAGTTTAGAGGGTTCCCTTAACTATGGCTACACCTTC	CASSLEGSLNYGYTF
TRBV12-2	TRBJ2-7	.	.	TGTGCAAGTCGCCTTCTCCAGAGGGACAGCTCCTACGAGCAGTACTTC	CASRLLQRDSSYEQYF
TRBV29-1	TRBJ2-7	TRBD1	once	TGCAGCGTTTCCGGGACAGGGAGCGACGAGCAGTACTTC	CSVSGTGSDEQYF
TRBV5-1	TRBJ1-5	.	.	TGCGCCAGCAGCTTGTCCGTTAATCAGCCCCAGCATTTT	CASSLSVNQPQHF
TRBV7-8	TRBJ2-7	.	.	TGTGCCAGCAGCTTCCCCTCACAGTACGAGCAGTACTTC	CASSFPSQYEQYF
TRBV7-6	TRBJ1-1	TRBD1	.	TGTGCCAGCAGCTTAGTGGGCAGGGGGGACCACACTGAAGCTTTCTTT	CASSLVGRGDHTEAFF
TRBV28	TRBJ1-2	TRBD1	few	TGTGCCAGCAGTTCCCCGCGGACAGGGGCCCGCTACACCTTC	CASSSPRTGARYTF
TRBV9	TRBJ2-3	TRBD2	.	TGTGCCAGCAGCTCAACTAGCGGGAGTAGTACAGATACGCAGTATTTT	CASSSTSGSSTDTQYF
TRBV7-3	TRBJ2-5	TRBD2	.	TGTGCCAGCAGCCCGGGACTAGCGGGAGCGGAAGAGACCCAGTACTTC	CASSPGLAGAEETQYF
TRBV10-3	TRBJ1-2	.	once	TGTGCCAGCAATACCGGGACAACGCCTTTTGTGGCAGGAGGCTACACCTTC	CASNTGTTPFVAGGYTF
TRBV28	TRBJ1-2	TRBD1	few	TGTGCCAGCAGTTTATGGGAACTGGGACAGGGACATGGCTACACCTTC	CASSLWELGQGHGYTF
TRBV9	TRBJ1-1	TRBD1	.	TGTGCCAGCAGCGCCACCCGGGACAGGGTAATTAGCACTGAAGCTTTCTTT	CASSATRDRVISTEAFF
TRBV6-5	TRBJ2-5	TRBD1	.	TGTGCCAGCAGTCGACAGGGGGCGAGGCAAGAGACCCAGTACTTC	CASSRQGARQETQYF
TRBV28	TRBJ2-6	TRBD1	.	TGTGCCAGCAGTGACCGGGACAGGGACCTGGCCAACGTCCTGACTTTC	CASSDRDRDLANVLTF
TRBV5-1	TRBJ2-7	TRBD1	few	TGCGCCAGCAGCTTGCGGGACAGGGCCCACGAGCAGTACTTC	CASSLRDRAHEQYF
TRBV4-1	TRBJ1-4	TRBD1	few	TGCGCCAGCAGCCAAGAGGGGACAGGAGCAACTAATGAAAAACTGTTTTTT	CASSQEGTGATNEKLFF